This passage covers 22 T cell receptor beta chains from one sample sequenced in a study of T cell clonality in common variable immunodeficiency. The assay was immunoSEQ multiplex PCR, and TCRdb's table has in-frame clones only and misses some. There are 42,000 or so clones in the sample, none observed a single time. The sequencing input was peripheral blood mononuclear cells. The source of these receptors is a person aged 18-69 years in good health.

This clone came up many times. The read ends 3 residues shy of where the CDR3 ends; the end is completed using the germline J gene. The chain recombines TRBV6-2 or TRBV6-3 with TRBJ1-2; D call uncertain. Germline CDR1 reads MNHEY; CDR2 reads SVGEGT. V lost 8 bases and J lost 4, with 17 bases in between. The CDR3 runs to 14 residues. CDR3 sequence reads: CASWQSQVSYGYTF. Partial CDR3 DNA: TGTGCCAGCTGGCAGTCCCAAGTTTCCTATGGC.

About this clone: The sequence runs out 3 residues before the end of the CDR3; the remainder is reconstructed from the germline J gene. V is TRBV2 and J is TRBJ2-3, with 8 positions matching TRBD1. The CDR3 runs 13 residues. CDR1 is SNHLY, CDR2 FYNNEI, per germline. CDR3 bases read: TGTGCCAGCACCTTGACAGGGGCTGAGACG. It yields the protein CASTLTGAET. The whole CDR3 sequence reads CASTLTGAETQYF.

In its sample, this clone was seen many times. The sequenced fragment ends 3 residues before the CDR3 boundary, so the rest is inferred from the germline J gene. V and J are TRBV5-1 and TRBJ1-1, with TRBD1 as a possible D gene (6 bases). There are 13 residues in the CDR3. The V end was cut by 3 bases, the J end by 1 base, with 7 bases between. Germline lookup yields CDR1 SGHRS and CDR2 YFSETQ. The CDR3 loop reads CASSWGQNTEAFF. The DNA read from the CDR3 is TGCGCCAGCAGCTGGGGACAGAACACTGAA.

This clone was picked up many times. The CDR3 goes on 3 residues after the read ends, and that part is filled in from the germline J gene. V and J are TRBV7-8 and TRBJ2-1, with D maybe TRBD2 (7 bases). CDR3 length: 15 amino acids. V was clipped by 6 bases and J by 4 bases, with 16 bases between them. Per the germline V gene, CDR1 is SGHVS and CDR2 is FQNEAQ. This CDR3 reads CASSPTAGAYNEQFF. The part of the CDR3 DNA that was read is TGTGCCAGCAGTCCGACTGCGGGGGCTTACAATGAG. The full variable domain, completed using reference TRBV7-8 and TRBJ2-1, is GAGVSQSPRYKVAKRGQDVALRCDPISGHVSLFWYQQALGQGPEFLTYFQNEAQLDKSGLPSDRFFAERPEGSVSTLKIQRTQQEDSAVYLCASSPTAGAYNEQFFGPGTRLTVL.

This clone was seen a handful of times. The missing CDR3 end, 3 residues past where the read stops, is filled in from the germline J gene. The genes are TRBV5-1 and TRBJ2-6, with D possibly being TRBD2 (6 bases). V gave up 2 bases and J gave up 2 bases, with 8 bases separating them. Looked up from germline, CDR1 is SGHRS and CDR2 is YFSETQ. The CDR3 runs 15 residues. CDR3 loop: CASSFAGPGANVLTF. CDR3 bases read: TGCGCCAGCAGCTTTGCGGGGCCTGGGGCCAACGTC.

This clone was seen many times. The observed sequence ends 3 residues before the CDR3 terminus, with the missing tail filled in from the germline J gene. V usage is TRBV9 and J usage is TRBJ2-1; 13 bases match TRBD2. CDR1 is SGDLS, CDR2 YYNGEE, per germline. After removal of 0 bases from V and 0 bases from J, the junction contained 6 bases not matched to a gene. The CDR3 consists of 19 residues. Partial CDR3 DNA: TGTGCCAGCAGCGTAGGGGGACTAGCGGGAAGGTTCTCCTACAATGAG. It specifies CASSVGGLAGRFSYNE. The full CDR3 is CASSVGGLAGRFSYNEQFF.

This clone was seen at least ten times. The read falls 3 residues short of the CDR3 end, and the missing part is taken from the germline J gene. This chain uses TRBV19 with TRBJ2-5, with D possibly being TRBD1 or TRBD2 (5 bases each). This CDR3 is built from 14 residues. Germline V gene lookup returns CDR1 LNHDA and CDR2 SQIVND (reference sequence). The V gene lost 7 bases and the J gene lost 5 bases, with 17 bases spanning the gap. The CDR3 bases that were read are TGTGCCAGTAAATTCGAGGGCAGGGCGGAGACC. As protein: CASKFEGRAET. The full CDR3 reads CASKFEGRAETQYF. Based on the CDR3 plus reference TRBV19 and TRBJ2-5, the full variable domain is DGGITQSPKYLFRKEGQNVTLSCEQNLNHDAMYWYRQDPGQGLRLIYYSQIVNDFQKGDIAEGYSVSREKKESFPLTVTSAQKNPTAFYLCASKFEGRAETQYFGPGTRLLVL.

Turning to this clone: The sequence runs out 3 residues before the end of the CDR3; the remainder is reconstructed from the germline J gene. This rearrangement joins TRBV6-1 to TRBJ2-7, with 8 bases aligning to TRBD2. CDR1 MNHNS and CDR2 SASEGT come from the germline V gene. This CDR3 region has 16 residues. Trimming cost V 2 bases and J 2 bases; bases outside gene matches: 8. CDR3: CASSEWLAGDTYEQYF. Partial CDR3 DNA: TGTGCCAGCAGTGAATGGCTAGCGGGCGACACCTACGAG.

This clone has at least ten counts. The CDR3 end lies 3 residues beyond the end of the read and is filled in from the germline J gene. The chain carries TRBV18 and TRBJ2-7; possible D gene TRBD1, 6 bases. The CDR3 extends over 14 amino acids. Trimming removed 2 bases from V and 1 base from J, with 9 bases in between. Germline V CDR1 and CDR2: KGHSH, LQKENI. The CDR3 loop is CASSPIGQSYEQYF. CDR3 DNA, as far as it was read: TGTGCCAGCTCACCAATCGGACAGTCCTACGAG.

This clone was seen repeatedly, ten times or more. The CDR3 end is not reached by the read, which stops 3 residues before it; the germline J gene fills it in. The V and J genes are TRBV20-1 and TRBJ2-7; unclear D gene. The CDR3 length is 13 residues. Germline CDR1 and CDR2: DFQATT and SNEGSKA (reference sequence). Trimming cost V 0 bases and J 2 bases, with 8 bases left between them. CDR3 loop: CSARDSQTYEQYF. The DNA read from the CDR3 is TGCAGTGCTAGAGATTCACAGACCTACGAG.

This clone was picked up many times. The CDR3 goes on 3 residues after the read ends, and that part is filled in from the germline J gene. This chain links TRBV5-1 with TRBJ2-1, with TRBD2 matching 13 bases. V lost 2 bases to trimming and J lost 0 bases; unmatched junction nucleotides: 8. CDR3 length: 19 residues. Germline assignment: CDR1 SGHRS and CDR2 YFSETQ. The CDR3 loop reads CASSLLTSGRLLSYNEQFF. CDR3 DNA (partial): TGCGCCAGCAGCTTACTGACTAGCGGGAGGCTCCTCTCCTACAATGAG.

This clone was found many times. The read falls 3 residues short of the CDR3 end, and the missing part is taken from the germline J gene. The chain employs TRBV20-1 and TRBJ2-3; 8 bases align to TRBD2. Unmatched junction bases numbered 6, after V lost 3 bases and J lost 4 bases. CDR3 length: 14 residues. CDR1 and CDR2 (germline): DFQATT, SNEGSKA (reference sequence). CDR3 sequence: CSARTSVSSDTQYF. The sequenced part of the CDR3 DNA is TGCAGTGCTAGGACTAGCGTGAGTTCAGATACG.

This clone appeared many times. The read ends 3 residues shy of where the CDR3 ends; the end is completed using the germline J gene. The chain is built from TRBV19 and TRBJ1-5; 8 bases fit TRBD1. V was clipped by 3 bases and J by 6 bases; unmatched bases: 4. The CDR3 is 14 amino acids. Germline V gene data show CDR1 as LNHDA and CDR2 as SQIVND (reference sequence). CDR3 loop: CASSIDRGSQPQHF. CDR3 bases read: TGTGCCAGTAGTATCGACAGGGGAAGTCAGCCC.

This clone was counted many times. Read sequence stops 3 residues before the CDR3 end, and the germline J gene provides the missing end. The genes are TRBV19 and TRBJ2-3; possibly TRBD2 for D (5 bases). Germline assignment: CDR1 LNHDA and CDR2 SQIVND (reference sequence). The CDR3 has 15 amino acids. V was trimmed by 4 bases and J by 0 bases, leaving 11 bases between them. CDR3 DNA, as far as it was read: TGTGCCAGTAGTAGCGGGCCTTCTAGCACAGATACG. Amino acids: CASSSGPSSTDT. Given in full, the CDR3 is CASSSGPSSTDTQYF.

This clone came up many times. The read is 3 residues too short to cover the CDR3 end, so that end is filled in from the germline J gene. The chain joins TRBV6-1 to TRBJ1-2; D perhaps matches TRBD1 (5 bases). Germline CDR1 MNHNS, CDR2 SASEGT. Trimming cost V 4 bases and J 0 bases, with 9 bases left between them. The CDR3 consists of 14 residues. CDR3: CASSGQNSNYGYTF. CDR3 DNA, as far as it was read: TGTGCCAGCAGTGGACAGAACTCTAACTATGGC.

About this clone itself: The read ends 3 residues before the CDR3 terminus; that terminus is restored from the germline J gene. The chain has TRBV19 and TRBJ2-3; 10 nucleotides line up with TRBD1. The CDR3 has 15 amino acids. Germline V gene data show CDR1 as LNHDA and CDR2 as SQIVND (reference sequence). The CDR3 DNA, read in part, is TGTGCCAGTAGGGCCCCGGGACAGGGGTCTGAGACG. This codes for CASRAPGQGSET. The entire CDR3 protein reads CASRAPGQGSETQYF.

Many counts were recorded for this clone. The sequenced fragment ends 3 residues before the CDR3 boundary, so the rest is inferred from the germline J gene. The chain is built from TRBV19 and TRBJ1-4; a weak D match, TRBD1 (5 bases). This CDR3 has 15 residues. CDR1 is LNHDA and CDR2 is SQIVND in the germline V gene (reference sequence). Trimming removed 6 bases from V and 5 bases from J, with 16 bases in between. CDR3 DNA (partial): TGTGCCAGTAGCCAAGGAGTCGGGGGGAATGAAAAA. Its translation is CASSQGVGGNEK. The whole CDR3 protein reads CASSQGVGGNEKLFF.

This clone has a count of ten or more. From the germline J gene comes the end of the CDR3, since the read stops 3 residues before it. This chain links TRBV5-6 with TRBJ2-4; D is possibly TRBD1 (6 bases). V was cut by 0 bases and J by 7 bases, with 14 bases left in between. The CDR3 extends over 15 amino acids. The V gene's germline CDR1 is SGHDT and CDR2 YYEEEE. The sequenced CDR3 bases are TGTGCCAGCAGCTTGGTACAGGGAATGGGGAACATT. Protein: CASSLVQGMGNI. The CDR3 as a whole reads CASSLVQGMGNIQYF.

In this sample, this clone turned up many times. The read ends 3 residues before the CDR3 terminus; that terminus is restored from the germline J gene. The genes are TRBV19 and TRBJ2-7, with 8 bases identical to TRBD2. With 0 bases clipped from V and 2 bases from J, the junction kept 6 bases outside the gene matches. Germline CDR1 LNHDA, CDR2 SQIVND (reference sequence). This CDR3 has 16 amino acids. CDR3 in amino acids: CASSIDLTSGAYEQYF. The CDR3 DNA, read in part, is TGTGCCAGTAGTATAGATCTTACTAGCGGAGCCTACGAG.

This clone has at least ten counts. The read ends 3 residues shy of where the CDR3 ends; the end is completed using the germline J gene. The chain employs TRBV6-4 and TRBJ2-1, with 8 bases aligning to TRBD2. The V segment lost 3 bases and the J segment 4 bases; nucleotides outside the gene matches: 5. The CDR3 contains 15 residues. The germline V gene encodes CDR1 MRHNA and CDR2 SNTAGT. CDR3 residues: CASSETSDSYNEQFF. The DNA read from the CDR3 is TGTGCCAGCAGTGAGACTAGCGACTCGTACAATGAG.

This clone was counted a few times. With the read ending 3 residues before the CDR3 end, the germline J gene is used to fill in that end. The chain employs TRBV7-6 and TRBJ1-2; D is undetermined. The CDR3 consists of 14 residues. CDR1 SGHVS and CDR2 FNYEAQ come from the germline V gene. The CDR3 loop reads CASSLAKVASDYTF. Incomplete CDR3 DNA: TGTGCCAGCAGCTTAGCGAAGGTGGCAAGCGAC.

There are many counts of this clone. The CDR3 loop is CSVERISAGRRETQYF. The sequenced CDR3 bases are TGCAGTGTTGAGCGAATTAGCGCGGGAAGGCGAGAGACC. J is TRBJ2-5 and V is TRBV20-1, with a tentative D call TRBD2 (6 bases). The read halts 3 residues ahead of the CDR3 end, with the missing end drawn from the germline J gene. Per the germline V gene, CDR1 is DFQATT and CDR2 is SNEGSKA (reference sequence). V lost 7 bases, J lost 4 bases, and 25 bases lay in between. The CDR3 totals 16 residues.